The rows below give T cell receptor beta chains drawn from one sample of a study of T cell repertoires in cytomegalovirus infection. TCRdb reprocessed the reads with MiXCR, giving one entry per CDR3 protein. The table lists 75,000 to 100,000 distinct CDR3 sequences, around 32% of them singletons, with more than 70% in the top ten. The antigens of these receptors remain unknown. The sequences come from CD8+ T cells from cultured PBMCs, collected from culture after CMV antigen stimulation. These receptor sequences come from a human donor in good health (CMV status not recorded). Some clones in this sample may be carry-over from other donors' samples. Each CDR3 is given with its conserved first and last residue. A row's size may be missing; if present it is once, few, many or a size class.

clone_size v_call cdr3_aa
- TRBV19 CASHLNGYTF
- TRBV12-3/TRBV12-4 CASSLGAMNTEAFF
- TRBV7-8 CASSLGDQPQHF
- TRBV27 CASSLSAGGVGYTF
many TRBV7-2 CASSDPGRGTPLHF
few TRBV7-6 CASSLNFRYEQYF
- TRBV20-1 CSARPTPGLNSPLHF
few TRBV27 CASSWGGAAEQYF
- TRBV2 CASAGGVNTGELFF
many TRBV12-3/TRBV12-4 CASSPYQTGVAGELFF
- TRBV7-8 CASSRSGTGVTGELFF
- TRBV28 CASRTGEGSATEAFF
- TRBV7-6 CASTEPRLQGEIHTQYF
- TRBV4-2 CASSQGTSGGFSTDTQYF
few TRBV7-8 CASSLTRVNTEAFF
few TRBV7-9 CASSLGQLSQETQYF
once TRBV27 CASSLSAANTEAFF
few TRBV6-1 CASRTGQGASTPLHF
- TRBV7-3 CASSFPSDGTNYVYTF
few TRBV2 CASSEGSSTDTQYF
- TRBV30 CAWSPGLAGFYNEQFF
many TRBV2 CASSERESETQYF